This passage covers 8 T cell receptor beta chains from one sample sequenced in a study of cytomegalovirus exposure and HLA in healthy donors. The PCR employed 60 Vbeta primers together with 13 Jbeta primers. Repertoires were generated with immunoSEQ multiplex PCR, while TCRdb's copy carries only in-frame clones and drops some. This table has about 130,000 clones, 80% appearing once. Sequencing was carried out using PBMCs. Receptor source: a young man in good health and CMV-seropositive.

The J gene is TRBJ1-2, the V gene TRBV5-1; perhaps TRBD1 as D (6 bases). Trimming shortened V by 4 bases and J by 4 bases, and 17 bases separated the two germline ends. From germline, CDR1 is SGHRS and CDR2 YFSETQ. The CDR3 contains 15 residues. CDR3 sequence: CASSPKGGSGYGYTF. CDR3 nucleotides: TGCGCCAGCAGCCCGAAAGGGGGAAGTGGCTATGGCTACACCTTC.

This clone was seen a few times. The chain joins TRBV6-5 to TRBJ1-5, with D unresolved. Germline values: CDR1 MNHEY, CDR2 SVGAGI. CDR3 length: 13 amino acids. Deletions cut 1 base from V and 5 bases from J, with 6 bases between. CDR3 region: CASSYYRDQPQHF. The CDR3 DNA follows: TGTGCCAGCAGTTACTACCGGGATCAGCCCCAGCATTTT.

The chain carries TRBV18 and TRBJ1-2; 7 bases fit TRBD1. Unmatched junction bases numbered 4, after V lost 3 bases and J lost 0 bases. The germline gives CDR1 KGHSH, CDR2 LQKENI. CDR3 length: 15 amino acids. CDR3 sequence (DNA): TGTGCCAGCTCACCCCGGGACAGTTCTAACTATGGCTACACCTTC. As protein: CASSPRDSSNYGYTF.

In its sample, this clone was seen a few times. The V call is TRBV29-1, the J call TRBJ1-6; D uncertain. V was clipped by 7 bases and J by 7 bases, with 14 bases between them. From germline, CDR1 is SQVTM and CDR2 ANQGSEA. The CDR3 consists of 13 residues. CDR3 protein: CSASPGVNSPLHF. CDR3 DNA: TGCAGCGCCTCGCCGGGAGTAAATTCACCCCTCCACTTT. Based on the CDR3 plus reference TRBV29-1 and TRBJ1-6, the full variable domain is SAVISQKPSRDICQRGTSLTIQCQVDSQVTMMFWYRQQPGQSLTLIATANQGSEATYESGFVIDKFPISRPNLTFSTLTVSNMSPEDSSIYLCSASPGVNSPLHFGNGTRLTVT.

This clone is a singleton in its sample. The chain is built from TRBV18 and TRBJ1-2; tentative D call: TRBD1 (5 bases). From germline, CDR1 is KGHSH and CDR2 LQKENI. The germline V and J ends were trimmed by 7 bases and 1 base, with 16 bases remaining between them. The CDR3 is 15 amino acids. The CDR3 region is CASLTTGRVNYGYTF. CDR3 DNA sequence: TGTGCCAGCTTAACAACCGGCAGGGTTAACTATGGCTACACCTTC.

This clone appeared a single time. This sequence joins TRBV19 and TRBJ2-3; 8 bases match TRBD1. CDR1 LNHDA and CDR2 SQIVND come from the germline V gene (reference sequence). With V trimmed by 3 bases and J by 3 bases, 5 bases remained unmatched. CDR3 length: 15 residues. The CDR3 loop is CASSIGRGPTDTQYF. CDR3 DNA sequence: TGTGCCAGTAGTATCGGCAGGGGGCCGACAGATACGCAGTATTTT.

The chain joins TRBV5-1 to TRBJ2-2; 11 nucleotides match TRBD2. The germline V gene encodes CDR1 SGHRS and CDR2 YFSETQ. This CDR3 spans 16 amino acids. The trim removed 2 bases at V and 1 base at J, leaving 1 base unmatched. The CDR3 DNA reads TGCGCCAGCAGCTTTAGCGGGGGGGAGAACACCGGGGAGCTGTTTTTT. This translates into CASSFSGGENTGELFF.

For the CDR3, the DNA is TGTGCCTGGAGTCAGACAGGGGAGGTGGCTGAAGCTTTCTTT. This encodes CAWSQTGEVAEAFF. The V and J genes are TRBV30 and TRBJ1-1, with 8 positions matching TRBD1. The CDR3 runs 14 residues. The V and J ends lost 2 bases and 6 bases, in that order; junction bases with no gene match: 8. Germline-derived CDR1 and CDR2 are GTSNPN and SVGIG (reference sequence). Full variable domain (missing parts from reference TRBV30 and TRBJ1-1): SQTIHQWPATLVQPVGSPLSLECTVEGTSNPNLYWYRQAAGRGLQLLFYSVGIGQISSEVPQNLSASRPQDRQFILSSKKLLLSDSGFYLCAWSQTGEVAEAFFGQGTRLTVV.